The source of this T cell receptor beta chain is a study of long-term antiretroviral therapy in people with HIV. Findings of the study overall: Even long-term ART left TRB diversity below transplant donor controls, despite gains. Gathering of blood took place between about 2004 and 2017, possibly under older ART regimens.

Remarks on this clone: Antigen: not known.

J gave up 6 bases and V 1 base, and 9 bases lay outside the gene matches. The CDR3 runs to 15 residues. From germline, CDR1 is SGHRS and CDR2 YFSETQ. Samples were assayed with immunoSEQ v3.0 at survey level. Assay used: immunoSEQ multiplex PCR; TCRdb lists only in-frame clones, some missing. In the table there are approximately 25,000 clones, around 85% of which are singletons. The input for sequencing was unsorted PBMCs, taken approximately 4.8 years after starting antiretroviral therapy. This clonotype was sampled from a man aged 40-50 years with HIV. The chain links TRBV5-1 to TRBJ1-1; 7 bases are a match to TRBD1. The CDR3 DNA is TGCGCCAGCAGCTTGAATGGACAGGTCGTACCTGAAGCTTTCTTT. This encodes CASSLNGQVVPEAFF.